This passage covers 6 T cell receptor beta chains from one sample sequenced in a study of T cell responses to AZD1222 COVID-19 vaccine. Method: immunoSEQ multiplex PCR; TCRdb's copy keeps in-frame clones and lacks some. There are about 150,000 clones in the sample; about 87% occur only once, and around 3.1% lies in the top ten. This specimen consisted of peripheral blood, obtained on day 0 of AZD1222 vaccination. All receptors derive from an adult in good health.

The V call is TRBV27, the J call TRBJ1-1; TRBD1 is a possible D gene (6 bases). CDR1 and CDR2 (germline): MNHEY, SMNVEV (reference sequence). The V and J ends lost 0 bases and 1 base respectively, with 9 bases between them. CDR3 size: 15 residues. The CDR3: CASSLSGGQNTEAFF. Here the CDR3 DNA reads TGTGCCAGCAGTTTATCGGGGGGACAGAACACTGAAGCTTTCTTT.

Regarding this clone: The same CDR3 also results from other DNA sequences found in this sample. The V and J genes are TRBV7-2 and TRBJ2-7; D is unclear. The CDR3 is 12 amino acids. V lost 1 base and J lost 7, with 8 bases in between. Per germline, CDR1 SGHTA and CDR2 FQGNSA. The CDR3 coding sequence is TGTGCCAGCAGCTTAGAGGTTGGGGAGCAGTACTTC. Amino acid sequence: CASSLEVGEQYF.

This chain links TRBV3-1 (or the pseudogene TRBV3-2) with TRBJ1-1, with TRBD1 as a possible D gene (5 bases). The CDR3 is 16 amino acids. V was shortened by 4 bases and J by 1 base, with 16 bases between the two germline ends. CDR1 and CDR2 from the germline V gene are LGHDT and YNNKEL (reference sequence). The DNA for the CDR3 is TGTGCCAGCAGCCCCCCAGGGACGGTTCGGAACACTGAAGCTTTCTTT. Protein product: CASSPPGTVRNTEAFF.

As to this clone: Other DNA sequences in the same sample also yield this CDR3. This chain uses TRBV7-2 with TRBJ2-7; tentatively, D is TRBD1 (5 bases). The CDR3 consists of 13 residues. Germline V gene lookup returns CDR1 SGHTA and CDR2 FQGNSA. The V gene lost 1 base and the J gene lost 2 bases, with 6 bases spanning the gap. The CDR3 loop is CASSLGQPYEQYF. CDR3 DNA: TGTGCCAGCAGCTTAGGACAGCCCTACGAGCAGTACTTC.

V gene TRBV5-1 combines with J gene TRBJ1-2; 10 positions agree with TRBD1. V lost 2 bases to trimming and J lost 6 bases; unmatched junction nucleotides: 7. The germline CDR1 and CDR2 sequences are SGHRS and YFSETQ. This CDR3 spans 15 amino acids. The CDR3 DNA reads as TGCGCCAGCAGCTTATCGACAGGGGGCGCGGATGGCTACACCTTC. Translated: CASSLSTGGADGYTF.

The CDR3 nucleotides are TGTGCCAGCAGTGAGGGACAGGGCAACTCACCCCTCCACTTT. Its translation: CASSEGQGNSPLHF. The V call is TRBV6-1, the J call TRBJ1-6, with 9 bases that match TRBD1. The CDR3 has 14 residues. Germline trimming cut 3 bases from V and 10 bases from J; bases unmatched to any gene: 4. Germline V gene lookup returns CDR1 MNHNS and CDR2 SASEGT.